These 23 T cell receptor beta chains were all obtained from the same sample, sequenced in a study of shared clonotypes between healthy human individuals. Generated by immunoSEQ multiplex PCR, the TCRdb table keeps only in-frame clones and is missing some. The sample has about 960,000 clones, approximately 80% seen once; the top ten hold over 1.3%. The specimen was memory CD4+ T cells sorted from blood. This sample's subset: CD45RA-negative fraction. These receptors all stem from a man between 18 and 35 years old in good health.

The chain is built from TRBV10-3 and TRBJ2-7; D is perhaps TRBD2 (5 bases). The CDR3 runs 12 residues. With 6 bases removed from V and 4 bases from J, the gap between germline ends came to 10 bases. Germline assignment: CDR1 ENHRY and CDR2 SYGVKD. CDR3: CAISGKEYEQYF. The CDR3 coding sequence is TGTGCCATCAGCGGGAAAGAATACGAGCAGTACTTC.

This rearrangement joins TRBV5-4 to TRBJ1-3; 9 bases line up with TRBD1. This CDR3 comprises 14 residues. CDR1 SGHNT and CDR2 YYREEE come from the germline V gene (reference sequence). The V and J ends lost 0 bases and 7 bases, in that order; junction bases with no gene match: 2. The CDR3, as DNA: TGTGCCAGCAGCTTGGACAGGGGGCCGAACACCATATATTTT. Its protein is CASSLDRGPNTIYF.

The gene calls are TRBV5-1 and TRBJ2-1; TRBD2 matches at 9 bases. The ends lost 3 bases at V and 5 bases at J; junction bases unmatched: 6. CDR1 is SGHRS, CDR2 YFSETQ, per germline. This CDR3 has 15 residues. CDR3 DNA sequence: TGCGCCAGCAGCTCGACTAGCGGTCAACACAATGAGCAGTTCTTC. This sequence encodes CASSSTSGQHNEQFF.

This clone has a handful of counts. The chain uses TRBV5-1 and TRBJ2-1; D call uncertain. V was shortened by 1 base and J by 9 bases, with 14 bases between the two germline ends. The V gene's germline CDR1 is SGHRS and CDR2 YFSETQ. This CDR3 contains 14 residues. CDR3 residues: CASSLSTPKGEQFF. The CDR3 DNA is TGCGCCAGCAGCTTGTCGACACCTAAAGGTGAGCAGTTCTTC.

This clone was seen a few times. This chain connects TRBV28 to TRBJ2-1; 9 bases fit TRBD1. The CDR3 contains 14 residues. Unmatched junction bases numbered 5, after V lost 4 bases and J lost 7 bases. CDR1 and CDR2 from the germline V gene are MDHEN and SYDVKM. The CDR3 loop reads CASSSGQGRNEQFF. The DNA for the CDR3 is TGTGCCAGCAGTTCGGGACAGGGTAGGAATGAGCAGTTCTTC.

Comment on this clone: This CDR3 is also generated by other DNA sequences in the sample. The chain couples TRBV7-2 to TRBJ2-3, with 7 bases lining up with TRBD1. Germline V CDR1 and CDR2: SGHTA, FQGNSA. The CDR3 runs 12 residues. The V and J ends lost 5 bases and 9 bases, in that order; junction bases with no gene match: 5. CDR3 DNA: TGTGCCAGCAGCCGAACAGGGGACACGCAGTATTTT. Its protein is CASSRTGDTQYF.

The chain joins TRBV10-3 to TRBJ1-2; D is unresolved. This CDR3 has 14 amino acids. Per germline, CDR1 ENHRY and CDR2 SYGVKD. Trimming cost V 3 bases and J 2 bases, with 10 bases left between them. CDR3 sequence reads: CAISERMGNYGYTF. The CDR3 nucleotides read TGTGCCATCAGTGAACGGATGGGAAACTATGGCTACACCTTC.

The chain links TRBV9 to TRBJ2-7; D ambiguous. V was clipped by 0 bases and J by 0 bases, with 7 bases between them. Germline CDR1 SGDLS, CDR2 YYNGEE. CDR3 length equals 14 residues. CDR3 sequence: CASSVVGTSYEQYF. As DNA, the CDR3 is TGTGCCAGCAGCGTAGTGGGTACCTCCTACGAGCAGTACTTC.

With regard to this clone: The same CDR3 arises from other DNA sequences in this sample as well. V usage is TRBV13 and J usage is TRBJ1-1; 7 bases are a match to TRBD1. Per the germline V gene, CDR1 is PRHDT and CDR2 is FYEKMQ (reference sequence). The CDR3 is 13 amino acids. Trimming took 5 bases from V and 6 from J; bases not matched to a gene: 6. CDR3 sequence: CASSRDRAAEAFF. In DNA, the CDR3 is TGTGCCAGCAGCCGTGACAGGGCGGCTGAAGCTTTCTTT. Full variable domain (remainder filled in from reference TRBV13 and TRBJ1-1): AAGVIQSPRHLIKEKRETATLKCYPIPRHDTVYWYQQGPGQDPQFLISFYEKMQSDKGSIPDRFSAQQFSDYHSELNMSSLELGDSALYFCASSRDRAAEAFFGQGTRLTVV.

The chain uses TRBV4-3 and TRBJ2-3; D gene unclear. The germline V gene has CDR1 LGHNA and CDR2 YSLEER. V lost 0 bases and J 3 bases, leaving 7 bases between the germline ends. CDR3 length: 14 residues. The CDR3 bases are TGCGCCAGCAGCCAAGATACATCAACAGATACGCAGTATTTT. Translation: CASSQDTSTDTQYF.

The V call is TRBV6-5, the J call TRBJ2-7; 9 positions agree with TRBD2. The V gene end was trimmed by 6 bases and the J gene end by 5 bases; junction bases not matched to a gene: 11. The germline CDR1 and CDR2 sequences are MNHEY and SVGAGI. The CDR3 sequence is 15 residues long. CDR3 region: CASRREGLFFHEQYF. The CDR3 DNA is TGTGCCAGCAGGCGGGAGGGCCTCTTTTTCCACGAGCAGTACTTC.

The chain joins TRBV5-1 to TRBJ2-5, with a possible D match to TRBD2 (5 bases). V was trimmed by 1 base and J by 3 bases, leaving 7 bases between them. This CDR3 is built from 13 residues. Germline CDR1 SGHRS, CDR2 YFSETQ. The CDR3 sequence: CASSLPGKETQYF. The CDR3 region has the DNA TGCGCCAGCAGCTTGCCCGGGAAAGAGACCCAGTACTTC.

The V call is TRBV11-2, the J call TRBJ2-1; 14 nucleotides agree with TRBD2. Germline-derived CDR1 and CDR2 are SGHAT and FQNNGV. V lost 5 bases to trimming and J lost 9 bases; unmatched junction nucleotides: 3. This CDR3 is built from 14 residues. This chain's CDR3 is CASSKGLAGAEQFF. The CDR3 DNA reads as TGTGCCAGCAGCAAGGGACTAGCGGGAGCTGAGCAGTTCTTC.

This chain uses TRBV18 with TRBJ1-1; D is ambiguous. V lost 4 bases and J lost 3, with 12 bases in between. CDR1 and CDR2 from the germline V gene are KGHSH and LQKENI. The CDR3 loop spans 14 amino acids. The CDR3 DNA sequence: TGTGCCAGCTCACAATTAGGGAGCGACACTGAAGCTTTCTTT. Residues: CASSQLGSDTEAFF. The full variable domain, with the rest looked up from reference TRBV18 and TRBJ1-1, is NAGVMQNPRHLVRRRGQEARLRCSPMKGHSHVYWYRQLPEEGLKFMVYLQKENIIDESGMPKERFSAEFPKEGPSILRIQQVVRGDSAAYFCASSQLGSDTEAFFGQGTRLTVV.

V gene TRBV5-4 combines with J gene TRBJ2-1, with 12 nucleotides matching TRBD2. The CDR3 spans 15 residues. The V gene's germline CDR1 is SGHNT and CDR2 YYREEE (reference sequence). Trimming took 4 bases from V and 8 from J; bases not matched to a gene: 7. For the CDR3, the DNA is TGTGCCAGCAGCCGAGGACTAGCGGGGTTGGATGAGCAGTTCTTC. Encoded protein: CASSRGLAGLDEQFF.

The V gene is TRBV7-2, the J gene TRBJ2-7; no clear D gene. The CDR3 totals 15 residues. V was clipped by 3 bases and J by 0 bases, with 12 bases between them. Germline loops: CDR1 SGHTA, CDR2 FQGNSA. CDR3 DNA sequence: TGTGCCAGCAGCTTTCAGCACATCGGCTCCTACGAGCAGTACTTC. Its protein product is CASSFQHIGSYEQYF.

CDR3 protein: CASSSGFLGDTEAFF. As DNA, the CDR3 is TGCGCCAGCAGCTCGGGATTTCTAGGGGACACTGAAGCTTTCTTT. The chain couples TRBV4-1 to TRBJ1-1, with a tentative D call TRBD1 (5 bases). CDR1 MGHRA and CDR2 YSYEKL come from the germline V gene. The ends were cut back, 5 bases at V and 3 bases at J, with 16 bases in the middle. CDR3 length equals 15 residues.

The genes are TRBV18 and TRBJ1-4; D is undetermined. The CDR3 is made up of 15 amino acids. Germline CDR1 and CDR2: KGHSH and LQKENI. Trimming pared 3 bases from V and 4 bases from J, leaving 12 bases between. CDR3 residues: CASSPGQTHNEKLFF. The CDR3 DNA is TGTGCCAGCTCACCGGGCCAGACTCATAATGAAAAACTGTTTTTT.

The chain links TRBV2 to TRBJ2-2; 10 bases agree with TRBD2. CDR3 length: 15 residues. Germline V gene lookup returns CDR1 SNHLY and CDR2 FYNNEI. V shed 4 bases, J shed 10 bases, and the junction held 9 bases outside the gene matches. CDR3 sequence (DNA): TGTGCCAGCAGTGTTCAGCGGGGGGGCTTAGAGGAGCTGTTTTTT. Encoded protein: CASSVQRGGLEELFF.

The gene calls are TRBV7-9 and TRBJ2-5; TRBD1 matches 8 bases. Germline V gene lookup returns CDR1 SEHNR and CDR2 FQNEAQ (reference sequence). CDR3 length: 15 amino acids. J was trimmed by 1 base and V by 4 bases; bases with no gene match: 5. CDR3 sequence (DNA): TGTGCCAGCAGCTCACAGGGGGTAGGCCAAGAGACCCAGTACTTC. This codes for CASSSQGVGQETQYF.

The chain joins TRBV2 to TRBJ2-7, with 7 bases identical to TRBD2. The junction had 2 bases not matched to a gene; V was cut back by 0 bases and J by 6 bases. The germline CDR1 and CDR2 sequences are SNHLY and FYNNEI. The CDR3 is 13 residues long. CDR3 sequence: CASSEAGGSEQYF. For the CDR3, the DNA is TGTGCCAGCAGTGAAGCGGGGGGGTCCGAGCAGTACTTC.

The chain uses TRBV9 and TRBJ2-1; 9 bases are a match to TRBD1. Germline assignment: CDR1 SGDLS and CDR2 YYNGEE. Trimming cost V 4 bases and J 6 bases; bases outside gene matches: 8. The CDR3 covers 15 residues. CDR3 nucleotide sequence: TGTGCCAGCAGCCCCCGGACAGGGGAAGGCAATGAGCAGTTCTTC. It yields the protein CASSPRTGEGNEQFF.

The chain is built from TRBV19 and TRBJ1-2; D remains unclear. This CDR3 has 18 residues. Trimming took 4 bases from V and 0 from J, leaving 21 bases between them. CDR1 LNHDA and CDR2 SQIVND come from the germline V gene (reference sequence). CDR3 region: CASSSYPPVHATNYGYTF. DNA for the CDR3: TGTGCCAGTAGTAGTTATCCCCCAGTTCACGCTACTAACTATGGCTACACCTTC.